These T cell receptor beta chains were read from a single sample in a study of cytomegalovirus exposure and HLA in healthy donors. The table came from immunoSEQ multiplex PCR; TCRdb's copy has only in-frame clones and leaves some out. The table has some 310,000 clones, roughly 87% seen once. The sequenced sample consisted of PBMCs. These receptors were taken from a man in his thirties or forties in good health and CMV-seronegative. CDR3s leave out the opening cysteine and the closing phenylalanine or tryptophan.

J gene: TRBJ2-2
V gene: TRBV6-6
CDR3 protein: ASTLAANTGELF

J gene: TRBJ2-1
V gene: TRBV30
CDR3 protein: AWNPDTTYNEQF

J gene: TRBJ2-7
V gene: TRBV11-2
CDR3 protein: ASSLLNKRNTYEQY

J gene: TRBJ1-1
V gene: TRBV15
CDR3 protein: ATSRGLGDRGHGNTEAF

J gene: TRBJ2-7
V gene: TRBV21-1
CDR3 protein: ASTGTGCRSEQY

J gene: TRBJ1-1
V gene: TRBV15
CDR3 protein: ATRGTGWSEAF

J gene: TRBJ1-3
V gene: TRBV5-1
CDR3 protein: ASSDGTGGHTIY

J gene: TRBJ2-2
V gene: TRBV5-1
CDR3 protein: ASSLSGQNTGELF

J gene: TRBJ1-1
V gene: TRBV11-2
CDR3 protein: ASSSGFLNTEAF

J gene: TRBJ2-7
V gene: TRBV2
CDR3 protein: ASSAPGQGFGYEQY

J gene: TRBJ1-1
V gene: TRBV20-1
CDR3 protein: SARDHPEAF